The present TCR beta chain was sequenced within a study of shared clonotypes between healthy human individuals. Produced via immunoSEQ multiplex PCR; TCRdb's table is partial and in-frame only. This sample yields about 2.4 million clones, of which over 85% are seen a single time; about 0.39% belongs to the top ten. Germline values: CDR1 MNHEY, CDR2 SMNVEV (reference sequence). The length of the CDR3 is 13 residues. The trim removed 5 bases at V and 6 bases at J, leaving 7 bases unmatched. This chain joins TRBV27 and TRBJ2-7; TRBD1 aligns across 7 bases. Input material: naive CD4+ T cells from PBMCs. Subset given: CD45RA+ positively selected. The origin of this receptor is a man between 18 and 29 years old in good health. Some clones in this sample may be carry-over from other donors' samples. The CDR3 reads CASSPTRGREQYF. CDR3 in DNA: TGTGCCAGCAGTCCCACAAGGGGGCGCGAGCAGTACTTC.